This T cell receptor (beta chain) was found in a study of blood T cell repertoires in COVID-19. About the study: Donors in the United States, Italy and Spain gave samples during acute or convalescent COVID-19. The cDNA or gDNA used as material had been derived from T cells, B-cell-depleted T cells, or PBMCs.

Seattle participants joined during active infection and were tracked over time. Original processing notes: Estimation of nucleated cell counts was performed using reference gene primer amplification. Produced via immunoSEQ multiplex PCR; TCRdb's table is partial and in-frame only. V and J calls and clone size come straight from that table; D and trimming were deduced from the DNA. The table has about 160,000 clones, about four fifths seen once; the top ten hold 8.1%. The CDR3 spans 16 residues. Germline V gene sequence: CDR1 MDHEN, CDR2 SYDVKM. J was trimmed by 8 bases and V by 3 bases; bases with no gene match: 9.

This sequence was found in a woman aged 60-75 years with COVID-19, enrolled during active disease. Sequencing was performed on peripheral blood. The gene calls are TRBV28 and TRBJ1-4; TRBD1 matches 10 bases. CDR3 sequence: CASSLGIGQGGEKLFF. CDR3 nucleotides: TGTGCCAGCAGTTTGGGTATTGGACAGGGGGGGGAAAAACTGTTTTTT.